This entry is about one TCR beta chain. Its antigen is currently not known. No much larger clonotype is one base removed from it; base qualities were not supplied. The CDR3 runs 14 amino acids, cysteine and phenylalanine included. Just the 42-base CDR3 DNA is kept, in frame starting at base 1. This entry belongs to a study of OX40 agonist ivuxolimab in advanced cancers. Broadly, across the study: Ivuxolimab, which targeted the costimulatory receptor OX40 (CD134), was an agonistic, fully human IgG2 monoclonal antibody. Intravenous ivuxolimab was administered to patients every 2 weeks at six dose levels: 0.01, 0.1, 0.3, 1.5, 3 and 10 mg/kg. Among the approximately 54 dose-escalation patients, some 20 had hepatocellular carcinoma, 15 or so melanoma, 9 renal cell carcinoma and 9 head and neck cancer. In the dose-escalation cohort, 70% to 90% of patients were male, and the mean age was approximately 60 years with a range of roughly 20 to 80. Patients were allowed to have had prior anti-PD-1, anti-PD-L1 or anti-CTLA-4 therapy, and 40% of the dose-escalation patients had previously received checkpoint inhibitors. Partial responses occurred in three dose-escalation patients: two with cutaneous melanoma and one with hepatocellular carcinoma. The point of sequencing TCRbeta in the periphery was to test whether ivuxolimab changed TCR sequence diversity and drove clonal T-cell expansion. The paper describes the monotherapy dose-escalation part (N of about 57 patients) of the phase I trial of ivuxolimab. The research as a whole found: Low levels of normalized T-cell clonal expansion were also seen in some nonresponding patients. On average, CD8+ T cells showed more expanded clones than CD4+ T cells after ivuxolimab. Which antigens the clonally expanded peripheral T cells were specific for was not determined. In the 0.1-3.0 mg/kg groups, partial responders were among the patients with the lowest normalized peripheral clonal expansion, particularly in CD8+ T cells. At doses of 0.1 to 3.0 mg/kg, clonal expansion of both CD4+ and CD8+ blood T cells was observed from baseline to week 6.

Patients with a history of autoimmune disease or receiving systemic immunosuppression were excluded from the trial. Peripheral blood for TCR sequencing was drawn from every dose cohort at baseline, at cycle 4 day 1 and at cycle 7 day 1. Samples came from an open-label, multicenter, first-in-human phase I dose-escalation trial of ivuxolimab. Adults with locally advanced or metastatic head and neck squamous cell, hepatocellular, melanoma or renal cell carcinoma were enrolled in the trial. Before TCR sequencing, CD4+ T cells and CD8+ T cells from peripheral blood were sorted into separate populations. For sequencing of the TCRbeta CDR3 region, genomic DNA was extracted from the sorted cells. The immunoSEQ Assay was used for sequencing of TCRbeta CDR3 regions. This immuneACCESS table, as held by TCRdb, lists in-frame sequences with V and J called but not all clones. Of the missing ones, under half trace to an unresolved V gene in checked studies; the others have no known cause. For this sample the table gives around 58,000 clones, of which about 83% were detected only once. The top ten clones comprise around 27% of the sample.

This TCR derives from an adult with an advanced solid tumor such as melanoma, head and neck, liver or kidney cancer. This sample comprised CD4+ or CD8+ T cells sorted from blood, obtained in a trial of the OX40 agonist ivuxolimab. The sequence joins TRBV21-1 to TRBJ1-2. TRBV21-1 is marked as a pseudogene. CDR3 region: CASSKAGGANGYTF. The DNA is TGTGCCAGCAGCAAAGCCGGAGGGGCCAATGGCTACACCTTC.